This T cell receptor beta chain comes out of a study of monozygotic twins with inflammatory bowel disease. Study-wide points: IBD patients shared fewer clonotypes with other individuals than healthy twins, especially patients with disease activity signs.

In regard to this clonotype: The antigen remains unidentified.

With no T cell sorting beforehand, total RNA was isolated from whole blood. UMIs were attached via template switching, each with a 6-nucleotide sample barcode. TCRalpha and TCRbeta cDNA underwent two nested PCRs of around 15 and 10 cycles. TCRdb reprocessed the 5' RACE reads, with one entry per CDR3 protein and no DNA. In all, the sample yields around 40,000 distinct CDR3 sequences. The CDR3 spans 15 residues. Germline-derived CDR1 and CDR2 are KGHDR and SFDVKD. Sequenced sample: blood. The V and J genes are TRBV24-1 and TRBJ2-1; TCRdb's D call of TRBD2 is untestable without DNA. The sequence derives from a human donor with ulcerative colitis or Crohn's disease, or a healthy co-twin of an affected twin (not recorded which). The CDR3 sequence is CATSDEGGGRNEQFF.